Listed here are 28 T cell receptor beta chains from one sample, sequenced in a study of T-cell reconstitution after alpha-beta-depleted transplantation in children. Unique molecular identifiers were built into the TCRbeta library. In TCRdb, the PCR reads were re-called with MiXCR into one record per CDR3 protein. The sample shows fewer than 550,000 distinct CDR3 sequences, more than 9.5% of them seen only once. The starting material was PBMCs, mostly from graft donor cells, obtained 180 days after TCRalphabeta/CD19-depleted stem cell transplant. The origin of the receptors is a female patient aged 2 to 10 who had a stem cell transplant for aplastic anemia, so the T cells may come from the graft donor.

The rearrangement uses TRBV11-2 and TRBJ2-7; possibly TRBD1 or TRBD2 for D (5 bases each). CDR1 and CDR2 (germline): SGHAT, FQNNGV. Trimming stripped 0 bases from V and 6 bases from J, with 12 bases between. This CDR3 is built from 14 residues. CDR3 in amino acids: CASSLDGAGREQYV. The CDR3 nucleotides are TGTGCCAGCAGCTTAGATGGGGCGGGCCGCGAGCAGTACGTC.

The chain links TRBV20-1 to TRBJ1-1, with no clear D. Trimming removed 6 bases at V and 0 bases at J, with 5 bases between. This CDR3 is 11 amino acids long. Per the germline V gene, CDR1 is DFQATT and CDR2 is SNEGSKA (reference sequence). The CDR3 coding sequence is TGCAGTGCCCACTTGAACACTGAAGCTTTCTTT. Translating gives CSAHLNTEAFF.

This clonotype was counted many times. This chain links TRBV20-1 with TRBJ2-5; 7 nucleotides match TRBD1. CDR1 and CDR2 (germline): DFQATT, SNEGSKA (reference sequence). The junction had 8 bases not matched to a gene; V was cut back by 0 bases and J by 4 bases. The CDR3 spans 15 residues. DNA of the CDR3: TGCAGTGCTAGAGATGAAGGGGGCCCGGGAGAGACCCAGTACTTC. Protein: CSARDEGGPGETQYF.

This clonotype has ten or more counts. The chain recombines TRBV29-1 with TRBJ2-5, with D possibly being TRBD1 (6 bases). Trimming shortened V by 4 bases and J by 0 bases, and 12 bases separated the two germline ends. Germline assignment: CDR1 SQVTM and CDR2 ANQGSEA. This CDR3 has 14 amino acids. CDR3 sequence: CSVVRGPYQETQYF. The CDR3 nucleotides read TGCAGCGTTGTCAGGGGCCCGTACCAAGAGACCCAGTACTTC.

This clonotype has just a few counts. The chain couples TRBV7-9 to TRBJ1-1; D remains ambiguous. The ends were cut back, 5 bases at V and 6 bases at J, with 16 bases in the middle. Germline loops: CDR1 SEHNR, CDR2 FQNEAQ (reference sequence). This CDR3 comprises 14 residues. The CDR3 region is CASSPPAGFPEAFF. The DNA for the CDR3 is TGTGCCAGCAGCCCCCCGGCGGGTTTCCCTGAAGCTTTCTTT. Based on the CDR3 plus reference TRBV7-9 and TRBJ1-1, the full variable domain is DTGVSQNPRHKITKRGQNVTFRCDPISEHNRLYWYRQTLGQGPEFLTYFQNEAQLEKSRLLSDRFSAERPKGSFSTLEIQRTEQGDSAMYLCASSPPAGFPEAFFGQGTRLTVV.

In this sample, this clonotype turned up a few times. V and J are TRBV28 and TRBJ1-4; D call uncertain. Per the germline V gene, CDR1 is MDHEN and CDR2 is SYDVKM. The CDR3 has 15 amino acids. V lost 5 bases to trimming and J lost 8 bases, with 18 bases between them. In DNA, the CDR3 is TGTGCCAGCAGTCTGCTCCGGGAAAAAAAGGAAAAACTGTTTTTT. This encodes CASSLLREKKEKLFF.

This clonotype was counted ten times or more. J is TRBJ1-5 and V is TRBV20-1; D not certain. There are 16 residues in the CDR3. Trimming took off 1 base at V and 0 bases at J, with 13 bases between the two ends. The germline V gene has CDR1 DFQATT and CDR2 SNEGSKA (reference sequence). CDR3 nucleotide sequence: TGCAGTGCTAGAGGAAGGGAAGACTATAGCAATCAGCCCCAGCATTTT. Amino acids: CSARGREDYSNQPQHF.

This clonotype was found a few times. The chain is built from TRBV6-5 and TRBJ1-1; tentatively, D is TRBD1 (6 bases). The CDR3 contains 16 residues. In germline, CDR1 is MNHEY, CDR2 SVGAGI. V shed 2 bases and J shed 0 bases, with 13 bases lying between them. The CDR3 nucleotides are TGTGCCAGCAGTTACCTGGACAGAGGGATGAACACTGAAGCTTTCTTT. It translates to CASSYLDRGMNTEAFF.

A few counts support this clonotype. This chain joins TRBV6-2 or TRBV6-3 and TRBJ2-7; 10 bases map to TRBD1. The CDR3 extends over 14 amino acids. The V segment lost 6 bases and the J segment 2 bases; nucleotides outside the gene matches: 4. Germline V lookup: CDR1 MNHEY, CDR2 SVGEGT. CDR3 loop: CASRHGQGAYEQYV. As DNA, the CDR3 is TGTGCCAGCAGACACGGACAGGGGGCCTACGAGCAGTACGTC.

This clonotype was detected many times. The chain employs TRBV6-2 or TRBV6-3 and TRBJ2-1; weak D call: TRBD2 (6 bases). Trimming removed 5 bases from V and 4 bases from J, with 15 bases in between. The CDR3 is 15 amino acids. Germline lookup yields CDR1 MNHEY and CDR2 SVGEGT. The CDR3 sequence is CASSNPGLKYNEQFF. The CDR3, as DNA: TGTGCCAGCAGTAACCCGGGACTCAAATACAATGAGCAGTTCTTC.

The J gene is TRBJ2-3, the V gene TRBV2; possible D gene TRBD2, 7 bases. The germline V gene encodes CDR1 SNHLY and CDR2 FYNNEI. The V gene lost 7 bases and the J gene lost 0 bases, with 23 bases spanning the gap. The CDR3 spans 18 residues. The CDR3 here is CASTLGGVSGKSTDTQYF. The DNA of the CDR3 is TGTGCCAGCACCCTAGGGGGGGTTAGCGGAAAAAGCACAGATACGCAGTATTTT. The complete variable domain, with remaining parts taken from reference TRBV2 and TRBJ2-3, reads EPEVTQTPSHQVTQMGQEVILRCVPISNHLYFYWYRQILGQKVEFLVSFYNNEISEKSEIFDDQFSVERPDGSNFTLKIRSTKLEDSAMYFCASTLGGVSGKSTDTQYFGPGTRLTVL.

This clonotype appeared a few times. The gene calls are TRBV4-1 and TRBJ2-7; a possible D gene is TRBD1 (6 bases). Germline CDR1 MGHRA, CDR2 YSYEKL. V lost 4 bases and J 0 bases, leaving 16 bases between the germline ends. This CDR3 contains 16 residues. In DNA form, the CDR3 reads TGCGCCAGCAGCCCCCTGTTTAGGGGGAGCTCCTACGAGCAGTACGTC. This sequence encodes CASSPLFRGSSYEQYV.

The table lists this clonotype with many counts. The rearrangement uses TRBV15 and TRBJ2-6; either TRBD1 or TRBD2 may fit D (5 bases each). The CDR3 consists of 17 residues. The germline V gene has CDR1 LNHNV and CDR2 YYDKDF (reference sequence). V was pared by 0 bases and J by 2 bases, with 11 bases between. The CDR3 coding sequence is TGTGCCACCAGCAGAGATTTGGGGGTAGCTGGGGCCAACGTCCTGACTTTC. This encodes CATSRDLGVAGANVLTF.

The chain joins TRBV30 to TRBJ2-7; D gene unclear. The ends were cut back, 1 base at V and 3 bases at J, with 10 bases in the middle. The CDR3 runs to 13 residues. Germline CDR1 GTSNPN, CDR2 SVGIG (reference sequence). The DNA of the CDR3 is TGTGCCTGGAGTGGGCTAGGGATCTACGAGCAGTACGTC. It specifies CAWSGLGIYEQYV.

At least ten counts were recorded for this clonotype. The genes are TRBV20-1 and TRBJ2-5; no firm D call. Germline V gene lookup returns CDR1 DFQATT and CDR2 SNEGSKA (reference sequence). The V and J ends lost 0 bases and 2 bases respectively, with 7 bases between them. The CDR3 is made up of 13 amino acids. CDR3 amino acids: CSARENLQETQYF. In nucleotides, the CDR3 is TGCAGTGCTAGAGAGAATCTACAAGAGACCCAGTACTTC.

The chain employs TRBV28 and TRBJ2-1, with D hard to call. Trimming took 3 bases from V and 6 from J, leaving 15 bases between them. Germline-derived CDR1 and CDR2 are MDHEN and SYDVKM. This CDR3 contains 15 residues. CDR3 sequence (DNA): TGTGCCAGCAGTTTTTGGCAGGATACCTCCAATGAGCAGTTCTTC. Translated, it gives CASSFWQDTSNEQFF.

This clonotype was counted between two and nine times. This chain's CDR3 is CASFQYPGQGVTEAFF. CDR3 DNA sequence: TGTGCCAGCTTTCAATACCCGGGACAGGGGGTCACTGAAGCTTTCTTT. The chain is built from TRBV28 and TRBJ1-1; 11 positions match TRBD1. With V trimmed by 8 bases and J by 4 bases, 12 bases remained unmatched. Per the germline V gene, CDR1 is MDHEN and CDR2 is SYDVKM. The CDR3 spans 16 residues.

The chain is built from TRBV7-2 and TRBJ2-7; 9 positions match TRBD1. V shed 3 bases and J 2 bases; nucleotides not matched to a gene: 5. The CDR3 totals 15 residues. From germline, CDR1 is SGHTA and CDR2 FQGNSA. This CDR3 is CASSLGQGSTYEQYF. CDR3 in DNA: TGTGCCAGCAGCTTGGGACAGGGATCAACCTACGAGCAGTACTTC.

This rearrangement joins TRBV12-3 or TRBV12-4 to TRBJ1-2; TRBD1 is a possible D gene (6 bases). V lost 1 base, J lost 8 bases, and 17 bases lay in between. The CDR3 covers 15 residues. The CDR3 region is CASSLVPHRAEGYTF. The DNA for the CDR3 is TGTGCCAGCAGTTTAGTACCCCACAGGGCGGAAGGCTACACCTTC.

The V and J genes are TRBV30 and TRBJ2-1; D may be TRBD2 (6 bases). The V gene's germline CDR1 is GTSNPN and CDR2 SVGIG (reference sequence). V was cut by 4 bases and J by 4 bases, with 20 bases left in between. The length of the CDR3 is 16 residues. The CDR3 DNA is TGTGCCTGGAAGGAGGGTACGGGAGCTCATTACAATGAGCAGTTCTTC. Protein sequence: CAWKEGTGAHYNEQFF.

In this sample, this clonotype turned up a few times. The rearrangement joins TRBV7-2 to TRBJ2-3; 14 nucleotides line up with TRBD2. This CDR3 comprises 17 residues. V shed 5 bases, J shed 7 bases, and the junction held 11 bases outside the gene matches. Germline V gene data show CDR1 as SGHTA and CDR2 as FQGNSA. In DNA form, the CDR3 reads TGTGCCAGCAGCGCCCGGGGACTAGCGGGAGCGGTACATACGCAGTATTTT. This encodes CASSARGLAGAVHTQYF.

This clonotype was detected only a few times. The chain uses TRBV7-9 and TRBJ1-2; D is ambiguous. The germline V gene has CDR1 SEHNR and CDR2 FQNEAQ (reference sequence). The CDR3 spans 10 residues. Trimming removed 5 bases at V and 4 bases at J, with 2 bases between. CDR3 protein: CASSAYGYTF. CDR3 in DNA: TGTGCCAGCAGCGCCTATGGCTACACCTTC. The full variable domain, in which reference TRBV7-9 and TRBJ1-2 provide the parts outside the CDR3, is DTGVSQNPRHKITKRGQNVTFRCDPISEHNRLYWYRQTLGQGPEFLTYFQNEAQLEKSRLLSDRFSAERPKGSFSTLEIQRTEQGDSAMYLCASSAYGYTFGSGTRLTVV.

This clonotype was seen a handful of times. The chain links TRBV20-1 to TRBJ2-1; 10 bases fit TRBD2. Germline V gene data show CDR1 as DFQATT and CDR2 as SNEGSKA (reference sequence). The V segment lost 3 bases and the J segment 7 bases; nucleotides outside the gene matches: 3. The CDR3 consists of 13 residues. CDR3 region: CSARGLAMNEQFF. The CDR3 DNA reads TGCAGTGCTAGGGGACTAGCGATGAATGAGCAGTTCTTC.

This clonotype was seen only a few times. This chain uses TRBV7-8 with TRBJ2-7, with 8 bases lining up with TRBD1. V lost 5 bases to trimming and J lost 2 bases; unmatched junction nucleotides: 5. CDR1 is SGHVS, CDR2 FQNEAQ, per germline. CDR3 length: 14 residues. DNA for the CDR3: TGTGCCAGCAGCCAGGACAGGGCCGCCTACGAGCAGTACTTC. This translates into CASSQDRAAYEQYF.

This clonotype was seen a handful of times. This chain joins TRBV7-9 and TRBJ1-6; 8 bases map to TRBD1. Trimming removed 5 bases from V and 9 bases from J; junction bases left unmatched: 9. Germline CDR1 reads SEHNR; CDR2 reads FQNEAQ (reference sequence). This CDR3 has 15 residues. The CDR3, as DNA: TGTGCCAGCAGCGCCCGGGACAGGATCAGTTCACCCCTCCACTTT. Translating it yields CASSARDRISSPLHF.

This chain uses TRBV28 with TRBJ2-6, with 8 bases identical to TRBD2. The CDR3 consists of 21 residues. Germline CDR1 is MDHEN and CDR2 is SYDVKM. The ends lost 2 bases at V and 4 bases at J; junction bases unmatched: 19. The DNA of the CDR3 is TGTGCCAGCAGTTTAGATCGTCGGGGGGGGCAGGGAGTTTTGGGGGCCAACGTCCTGACTTTC. Translating gives CASSLDRRGGQGVLGANVLTF.

This clonotype has a handful of counts. As DNA, the CDR3 is TGCAGTGCTAAGCGGGGGAGGACTGAAGCTTTCTTT. Its translation: CSAKRGRTEAFF. The genes are TRBV20-1 and TRBJ1-1; perhaps TRBD1 as D (5 bases). This CDR3 is built from 12 residues. Germline V lookup: CDR1 DFQATT, CDR2 SNEGSKA (reference sequence). V lost 4 bases to trimming and J lost 5 bases, with 11 bases between them.

The table lists this clonotype with a few counts. This chain's CDR3 is CASSGGGSPLHF. In DNA, the CDR3 is TGTGCCAGCAGTGGAGGCGGTTCACCCCTCCACTTT. The genes are TRBV25-1 and TRBJ1-6; D ambiguous. Germline V gives CDR1 MGHDK, CDR2 SYGVNS. This CDR3 has 12 amino acids. The V gene lost 4 bases and the J gene lost 9 bases, with 7 bases spanning the gap.